Shown below are 30 T cell receptor beta chains from a single sample sequenced in a study of response to subunit inactivated influenza vaccine. TCRdb passed the RT-PCR reads through MiXCR, listing each CDR3 protein once. Here the sample spans 650,000 to 800,000 distinct CDR3 sequences, 14% being singletons. Specimen: PBMCs from blood, collected roughly 15 days before vaccination. The receptors stem from a man in his fifties who received an inactivated influenza vaccine.

The chain links TRBV4-2 to TRBJ2-7; TRBD1 is a possible D gene (5 bases). CDR1 is LGHNA and CDR2 is YNFKEQ in the germline V gene. The V end was cut by 0 bases, the J end by 6 bases, with 12 bases between. CDR3 size: 14 residues. The CDR3 nucleotides are TGTGCCAGCAGCCAAGACAGGGCTACCTCCGAGCAGTACTTC. This gives the protein CASSQDRATSEQYF.

This clonotype was detected only a few times. The J gene is TRBJ2-2, the V gene TRBV29-1; possible D gene TRBD2, 6 bases. There are 15 residues in the CDR3. The V and J ends lost 7 bases and 3 bases respectively, with 18 bases between them. Germline V gene lookup returns CDR1 SQVTM and CDR2 ANQGSEA. The CDR3 sequence: CSARRGGTHTGELFF. CDR3 nucleotide sequence: TGCAGCGCCCGGCGGGGCGGAACTCACACCGGGGAGCTGTTTTTT.

The chain couples TRBV12-3 or TRBV12-4 to TRBJ1-1; D not certain. V lost 2 bases and J 9 bases, leaving 7 bases between the germline ends. The CDR3 has 11 amino acids. This CDR3 is CASSLRRKAFF. CDR3 nucleotide sequence: TGTGCCAGCAGTTTAAGGAGGAAAGCTTTCTTT.

This clonotype has just a few counts. The V call is TRBV27, the J call TRBJ2-3, with D hard to call. Per germline, CDR1 MNHEY and CDR2 SMNVEV (reference sequence). The ends were cut back, 4 bases at V and 0 bases at J, with 8 bases in the middle. CDR3 length: 14 amino acids. The CDR3 loop reads CASSSWHSTDTQYF. The DNA for the CDR3 is TGTGCCAGCAGTTCATGGCATAGCACAGATACGCAGTATTTT.

V and J are TRBV10-1 and TRBJ1-2; 7 bases are shared with TRBD1. Germline loops: CDR1 WNHNN, CDR2 SYGVQD (reference sequence). The junction had 8 bases not matched to a gene; V was cut back by 3 bases and J by 4 bases. This CDR3 has 15 residues. In DNA form, the CDR3 reads TGCGCCAGCAGTGATTCTACAGGGGAGACCTATGGCTACACCTTC. This gives the protein CASSDSTGETYGYTF.

This clonotype occurred a few times. The V call is TRBV6-5, the J call TRBJ2-7; no definite D call. Germline assignment: CDR1 MNHEY and CDR2 SVGAGI. Between the trimmed V and J ends, which lost 0 bases and 6 bases, there was a span of 18 bases. The CDR3 spans 16 residues. Written as DNA, the CDR3 is TGTGCCAGCAGTTACTCGGTTGGCGGTGGTTCAGGCGAGCAGTACTTC. This translates into CASSYSVGGGSGEQYF.

This clonotype was picked up a small number of times. The V gene is TRBV12-3 or TRBV12-4, the J gene TRBJ2-5, with D unresolved. Trimming took off 1 base at V and 1 base at J, with 4 bases between the two ends. The length of the CDR3 is 13 residues. CDR3 in amino acids: CASSLEFQETQYF. Here the CDR3 DNA reads TGTGCCAGCAGTTTAGAGTTCCAAGAGACCCAGTACTTC.

The gene calls are TRBV12-3 or TRBV12-4 and TRBJ2-2; D may be TRBD2 (5 bases). The CDR3 contains 16 residues. Deletions cut 3 bases from V and 10 bases from J, with 21 bases between. In nucleotides, the CDR3 is TGTGCCAGCAGTTTCCAGCGGAACCCAACCACTGTGGAGCTGTTTTTT. This encodes CASSFQRNPTTVELFF.

This clonotype was observed a handful of times. This sequence joins TRBV20-1 and TRBJ2-3; 9 nucleotides line up with TRBD2. The V gene's germline CDR1 is DFQATT and CDR2 SNEGSKA (reference sequence). The trim removed 7 bases at V and 5 bases at J, leaving 16 bases unmatched. This CDR3 is built from 16 residues. The CDR3 DNA reads TGCAGTGGACAATCCCGGTTAGCGGGAGATTTAGATACGCAGTATTTT. Protein sequence: CSGQSRLAGDLDTQYF.

In this sample, this clonotype turned up many times. This chain connects TRBV6-2 or TRBV6-3 to TRBJ2-2; 7 bases match TRBD1. The CDR3 contains 20 residues. Germline CDR1 MNHEY, CDR2 SVGEGT. V shed 10 bases, J shed 1 base, and the junction held 24 bases outside the gene matches. The CDR3 protein is CATKPRSQGVPIWNTGELFF. As DNA, the CDR3 is TGTGCCACGAAACCTCGCTCGCAGGGGGTTCCCATCTGGAACACCGGGGAGCTGTTTTTT.

The genes are TRBV5-1 and TRBJ2-4; TRBD1 might be the D (6 bases). V lost 0 bases and J lost 5, with 9 bases in between. Germline V gene lookup returns CDR1 SGHRS and CDR2 YFSETQ. The CDR3 runs to 14 residues. CDR3 nucleotides: TGCGCCAGCAGCTTGGGGGACAATCAAAACATTCAGTACTTC. Protein sequence: CASSLGDNQNIQYF.

This clonotype came up many times. The chain joins TRBV12-3 or TRBV12-4 to TRBJ2-7; tentative D call: TRBD1 (6 bases). V was trimmed by 8 bases and J by 2 bases, leaving 10 bases between them. This CDR3 comprises 12 residues. In DNA form, the CDR3 reads TGTGCCAGCGGTAGGACAGCCTACGAGCAGTACTTC. Translated, it gives CASGRTAYEQYF.

In this sample, this clonotype turned up a few times. CDR3 coding DNA: TGTGCCAGCAGTCGTACCGGGACAGTCGTGCTGGAGCAGTACTTC. It codes for CASSRTGTVVLEQYF. The V call is TRBV6-1, the J call TRBJ2-7, with 7 bases lining up with TRBD1. Germline V gene data show CDR1 as MNHNS and CDR2 as SASEGT. The junction had 14 bases not matched to a gene; V was cut back by 5 bases and J by 7 bases. The length of the CDR3 is 15 residues.

There are a few counts of this clonotype. The DNA for the CDR3 is TGTGCCAGCAGTGACCGGGCTAGCGGGAGTAACGACGAGCAGTACTTC. Translation gives CASSDRASGSNDEQYF. The chain links TRBV6-2 or TRBV6-3 to TRBJ2-7, with TRBD2 identical over 10 bases. The junction had 12 bases not matched to a gene; V was cut back by 5 bases and J by 5 bases. The CDR3 runs 16 residues. Germline V gene lookup returns CDR1 MNHEY and CDR2 SVGEGT.

The gene calls are TRBV5-5 and TRBJ2-2, with 9 bases fitting TRBD1. Germline assignment: CDR1 SGHKS and CDR2 YYEKEE (reference sequence). V dropped 5 bases and J dropped 4; count of bases not matched to a gene: 12. The CDR3 covers 17 residues. In DNA, the CDR3 is TGTGCCAGCAGTCCCAACCGGGACAGGGAGTTCACCGGGGAGCTGTTTTTT. It specifies CASSPNRDREFTGELFF.

This clonotype turned up a few times. This chain uses TRBV29-1 with TRBJ2-7; the D is unclear. CDR3 length: 11 amino acids. Germline V gene lookup returns CDR1 SQVTM and CDR2 ANQGSEA. The germline V and J ends were trimmed by 7 bases and 6 bases, with 13 bases remaining between them. This chain's CDR3 is CSGTNAGEQYF. In nucleotides, the CDR3 is TGCAGCGGAACGAACGCAGGCGAGCAGTACTTC.

Only a few counts were recorded for this clonotype. The genes are TRBV6-2 or TRBV6-3 and TRBJ2-1, with D unclear. V was cut by 2 bases and J by 13 bases, with 12 bases left in between. From germline, CDR1 is MNHEY and CDR2 SVGEGT. This CDR3 has 12 residues. In DNA form, the CDR3 reads TGTGCCAGCAGTTACAGTCTAGTCTCTCAGTTCTTC. This codes for CASSYSLVSQFF.

In regard to this clonotype: A clone one base away is much larger, so this may be a read error. The genes are TRBV5-8 and TRBJ1-2; weak D call: TRBD1 (5 bases). Trimming left V 4 bases short and J 5 bases short, with 15 bases between. This CDR3 is 14 amino acids long. Germline values: CDR1 SGHTS, CDR2 YDEGEE. The chain's CDR3 is CASSRPGLTYGYTF. The CDR3 nucleotides read TGTGCCAGCAGCCGCCCGGGGCTAACGTATGGCTACACCTTC.

This clonotype has a count of ten or more. The rearrangement joins TRBV12-3 or TRBV12-4 to TRBJ1-4; D might be TRBD1 (6 bases). Trimming removed 5 bases from V and 2 bases from J, with 12 bases in between. CDR3 length: 15 residues. CDR3 sequence: CASSPSDSTNEKLFF. The CDR3 DNA sequence: TGTGCCAGCAGTCCTTCGGACAGCACTAATGAAAAACTGTTTTTT.

The chain employs TRBV20-1 and TRBJ2-5; the D gene is possibly TRBD2 (5 bases). Trimming stripped 2 bases from V and 4 bases from J, with 11 bases between. Germline V CDR1 and CDR2: DFQATT, SNEGSKA (reference sequence). This CDR3 region has 13 residues. This CDR3 reads CSARRAEGETQYF. The DNA of the CDR3 is TGCAGTGCTAGAAGAGCCGAGGGAGAGACCCAGTACTTC.

This clonotype showed up just a few times. This chain links TRBV12-3 or TRBV12-4 with TRBJ1-2, with D hard to call. The CDR3 has 14 amino acids. The V gene lost 7 bases and the J gene lost 4 bases, with 16 bases spanning the gap. CDR3 in DNA: TGTGCCAGCACCCCGGCTCACCGGTCCTATGGCTACACCTTC. The encoded protein is CASTPAHRSYGYTF.

This clonotype was seen only a few times. This chain connects TRBV4-3 to TRBJ2-7; TRBD1 matches at 8 bases. The CDR3 is 16 residues long. The germline V gene encodes CDR1 LGHNA and CDR2 YSLEER. Trimming removed 2 bases from V and 0 bases from J; junction bases left unmatched: 6. CDR3 sequence reads: CASSQSGTGRSYEQYF. The CDR3 region has the DNA TGCGCCAGCAGCCAAAGTGGGACAGGTCGCTCCTACGAGCAGTACTTC.

The chain combines TRBV29-1 with TRBJ1-2; possible D gene TRBD1, 5 bases. The V and J ends lost 2 bases and 5 bases respectively, with 12 bases between them. Germline CDR1 SQVTM, CDR2 ANQGSEA. The CDR3 extends over 13 amino acids. CDR3 sequence (DNA): TGCAGCGTTGAATTGGGGCCAGCTTATGGCTACACCTTC. It yields the protein CSVELGPAYGYTF. The whole variable domain, filled in from reference TRBV29-1 and TRBJ1-2, reads SAVISQKPSRDICQRGTSLTIQCQVDSQVTMMFWYRQQPGQSLTLIATANQGSEATYESGFVIDKFPISRPNLTFSTLTVSNMSPEDSSIYLCSVELGPAYGYTFGSGTRLTVV.

This clonotype was picked up a small number of times. This chain connects TRBV5-1 to TRBJ2-7, with TRBD1 matching over 8 bases. Germline values: CDR1 SGHRS, CDR2 YFSETQ. Trimming cost V 4 bases and J 2 bases; bases outside gene matches: 11. The CDR3 has 16 amino acids. CDR3: CASSVLTGALPYEQYF. The CDR3 DNA follows: TGCGCCAGCAGCGTACTGACAGGGGCCTTACCCTACGAGCAGTACTTC.

This clonotype was observed many times. The J gene is TRBJ2-2, the V gene TRBV28, with D perhaps matching TRBD2 (6 bases). The V gene lost 7 bases and the J gene lost 3 bases, with 12 bases spanning the gap. Germline V CDR1 and CDR2: MDHEN, SYDVKM. The CDR3 loop spans 14 amino acids. The CDR3 sequence: CASNSGAYTGELFF. CDR3 coding DNA: TGTGCCAGCAACTCGGGAGCGTACACCGGGGAGCTGTTTTTT.

The chain is built from TRBV27 and TRBJ1-5; no firm D call. V was shortened by 2 bases and J by 0 bases, with 11 bases between the two germline ends. The germline CDR1 and CDR2 sequences are MNHEY and SMNVEV (reference sequence). The CDR3 totals 16 residues. Here the CDR3 reads CASSLGGGFSNQPQHF. The DNA of the CDR3 is TGTGCCAGCAGTTTAGGTGGCGGATTTAGCAATCAGCCCCAGCATTTT.

This clonotype was detected many times. The chain combines TRBV20-1 with TRBJ2-7; TRBD1 agrees at 9 bases. CDR1 and CDR2 (germline): DFQATT, SNEGSKA (reference sequence). After removal of 3 bases from V and 1 base from J, the junction contained 19 bases not matched to a gene. This CDR3 contains 19 residues. As DNA, the CDR3 is TGCAGTGCTAGGGTGTCGGACAGGGGAGTGAGTGGTTTTTCCTACGAGCAGTACTTC. This codes for CSARVSDRGVSGFSYEQYF.

The chain employs TRBV7-2 and TRBJ2-1; TRBD2 matches 10 bases. Trimming at V came to 2 bases and at J to 7 bases, leaving 5 bases not matched to a gene. Looked up from germline, CDR1 is SGHTA and CDR2 is FQGNSA. The CDR3 totals 15 residues. Written as DNA, the CDR3 is TGTGCCAGCAGCTTAAGCGGGAGGGGAAAAAATGAGCAGTTCTTC. Translation gives CASSLSGRGKNEQFF.

The chain has TRBV29-1 and TRBJ2-1; the D gene is possibly TRBD1 (5 bases). Germline V gene sequence: CDR1 SQVTM, CDR2 ANQGSEA. Trimming cost V 4 bases and J 9 bases, with 10 bases left between them. The CDR3 length is 11 residues. The CDR3 DNA is TGCAGCGTTGGATGGCAGGGTGAGCAGTTCTTC. This encodes CSVGWQGEQFF.

A few counts support this clonotype. The V and J genes are TRBV11-2 and TRBJ2-2; D not resolved. V shed 2 bases and J shed 7 bases, with 20 bases lying between them. The CDR3 is 17 amino acids. Germline lookup yields CDR1 SGHAT and CDR2 FQNNGV. The CDR3, as DNA: TGTGCCAGCAGCTTAAATCATGTTGGAGCGACCGTCGGGGAGCTGTTTTTT. The encoded protein is CASSLNHVGATVGELFF.